Described below is a single T cell receptor (beta chain) sequence and its context. This sample stems from a study of blood T cell repertoires in COVID-19. Study overall: T cells, B-cell-depleted T cells, or PBMCs supplied cDNA or gDNA.

The CDR3 extends over 15 amino acids. Germline V gene sequence: CDR1 MNHNY, CDR2 SVGAGI (reference sequence). Deletions cut 6 bases from V and 7 bases from J, with 18 bases between. Data came from immunoSEQ multiplex PCR; TCRdb stores just in-frame clones and leaves some out. The sample includes 230,000 or so clones, 80% seen only once; the top ten take roughly 5%. The chain has TRBV6-6 and TRBJ1-4, with D possibly TRBD1 on 6 matching bases. This TCR was sampled from a human donor in a cohort sampled during active COVID-19. The source material was peripheral blood. CDR3 nucleotides: TGTGCCAGCAGGCGAAAGGACAGCTCCCTTGAAAAACTGTTTTTT. Its protein is CASRRKDSSLEKLFF.